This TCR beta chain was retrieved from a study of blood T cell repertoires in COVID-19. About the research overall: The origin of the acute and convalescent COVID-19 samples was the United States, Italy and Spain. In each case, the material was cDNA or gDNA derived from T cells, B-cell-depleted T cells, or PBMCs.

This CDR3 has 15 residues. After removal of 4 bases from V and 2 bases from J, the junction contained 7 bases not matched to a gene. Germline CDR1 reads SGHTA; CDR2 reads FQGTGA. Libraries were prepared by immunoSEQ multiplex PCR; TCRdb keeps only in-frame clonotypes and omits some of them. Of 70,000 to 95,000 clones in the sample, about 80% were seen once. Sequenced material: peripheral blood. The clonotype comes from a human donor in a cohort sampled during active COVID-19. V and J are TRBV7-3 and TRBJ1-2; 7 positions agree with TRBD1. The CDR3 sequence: CASSSTGVSNYGYTF. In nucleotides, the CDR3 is TGTGCCAGCAGCTCAACAGGGGTTTCCAACTATGGCTACACCTTC.